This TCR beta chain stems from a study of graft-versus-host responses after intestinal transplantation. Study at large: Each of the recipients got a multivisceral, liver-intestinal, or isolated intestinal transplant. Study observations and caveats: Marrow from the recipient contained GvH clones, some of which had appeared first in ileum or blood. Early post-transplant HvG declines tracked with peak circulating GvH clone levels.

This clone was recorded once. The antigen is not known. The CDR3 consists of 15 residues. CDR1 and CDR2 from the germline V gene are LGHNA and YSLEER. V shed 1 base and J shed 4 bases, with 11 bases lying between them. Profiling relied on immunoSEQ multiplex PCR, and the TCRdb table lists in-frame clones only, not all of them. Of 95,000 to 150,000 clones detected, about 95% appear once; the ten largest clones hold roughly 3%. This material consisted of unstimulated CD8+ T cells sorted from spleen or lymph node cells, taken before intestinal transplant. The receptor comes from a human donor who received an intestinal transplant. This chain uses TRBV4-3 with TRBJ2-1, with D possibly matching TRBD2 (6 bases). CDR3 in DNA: TGCGCCAGCAGCCAAGTTGAGGGAGGTTACAATGAGCAGTTCTTC. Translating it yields CASSQVEGGYNEQFF.